The 28 T cell receptor beta chains below all came from one sample that was sequenced in a study of cytomegalovirus exposure and HLA in healthy donors. PCR was performed using 60 Vbeta and 13 Jbeta primers. TCRdb keeps only in-frame clones here, not all; method: immunoSEQ multiplex PCR. The sample lists about 180,000 clones; over 80% were seen once. The sequenced sample was PBMCs. The receptors were gathered from a girl between 5 and 17 years old in good health and CMV-seropositive.

The J gene is TRBJ2-3, the V gene TRBV30, with 12 bases aligning to TRBD2. The CDR3 covers 17 residues. Trimming removed 2 bases from V and 4 bases from J; junction bases left unmatched: 10. CDR1 is GTSNPN, CDR2 SVGIG, per germline (reference sequence). The CDR3 is CAWSPRSGLAGSDTQYF. The CDR3 DNA is TGTGCCTGGAGTCCCCGGTCCGGACTAGCGGGATCAGATACGCAGTATTTT.

This sequence joins TRBV7-3 and TRBJ2-1; 13 bases agree with TRBD2. V was clipped by 4 bases and J by 7 bases; unmatched bases: 4. The germline CDR1 and CDR2 sequences are SGHTA and FQGTGA. The CDR3 totals 15 residues. The CDR3 is CASSSGLAGQNEQFF. The DNA for the CDR3 is TGTGCCAGCAGCTCGGGACTAGCGGGACAGAATGAGCAGTTCTTC.

The chain combines TRBV7-9 with TRBJ1-2; 10 bases agree with TRBD1. V was clipped by 5 bases and J by 4 bases; unmatched bases: 10. There are 16 residues in the CDR3. Germline CDR1 reads SEHNR; CDR2 reads FQNEAQ (reference sequence). As DNA, the CDR3 is TGTGCCAGCAGCGCTTCCGGACAGGGGGACTCCTATGGCTACACCTTC. Its translation is CASSASGQGDSYGYTF.

The V gene is TRBV11-2, the J gene TRBJ2-3, with D unclear. The CDR3 has 16 residues. Germline CDR1 SGHAT, CDR2 FQNNGV. The germline V and J ends were trimmed by 1 base and 4 bases, with 15 bases remaining between them. CDR3 loop: CASSLVGYGSADTQYF. The CDR3 DNA reads TGTGCCAGCAGCTTAGTAGGTTACGGAAGCGCAGATACGCAGTATTTT. Together with reference TRBV11-2 and TRBJ2-3, the CDR3 gives the full variable domain: EAGVAQSPRYKIIEKRQSVAFWCNPISGHATLYWYQQILGQGPKLLIQFQNNGVVDDSQLPKDRFSAERLKGVDSTLKIQPAKLEDSAVYLCASSLVGYGSADTQYFGPGTRLTVL.

The V gene is TRBV5-4, the J gene TRBJ2-3; 9 nucleotides match TRBD2. The CDR3 spans 13 residues. The germline gives CDR1 SGHNT, CDR2 YYREEE (reference sequence). V shed 7 bases, J shed 6 bases, and the junction held 6 bases outside the gene matches. CDR3 coding DNA: TGTGCCAGCCCGGGACTAGCAGGGGATACGCAGTATTTT. This encodes CASPGLAGDTQYF.

The chain uses TRBV15 and TRBJ2-3; D gene unclear. Per germline, CDR1 LNHNV and CDR2 YYDKDF (reference sequence). CDR3 length: 13 residues. V lost 4 bases to trimming and J lost 2 bases, with 7 bases between them. CDR3 DNA: TGTGCCACCAGCACCCAGTACACAGATACGCAGTATTTT. Its translation: CATSTQYTDTQYF. Drawing the rest from reference TRBV15 and TRBJ2-3, the complete variable domain is DAMVIQNPRYQVTQFGKPVTLSCSQTLNHNVMYWYQQKSSQAPKLLFHYYDKDFNNEADTPDNFQSRRPNTSFCFLDIRSPGLGDTAMYLCATSTQYTDTQYFGPGTRLTVL.

The table lists this clone with a few counts. This chain uses TRBV5-1 with TRBJ2-7; 10 nucleotides agree with TRBD2. CDR1 is SGHRS and CDR2 is YFSETQ in the germline V gene. Trimming at V came to 0 bases and at J to 0 bases, leaving 3 bases not matched to a gene. The length of the CDR3 is 16 residues. The CDR3 sequence: CASSLGASGSSYEQYF. The CDR3 DNA follows: TGCGCCAGCAGCTTGGGGGCTAGCGGGAGCTCCTACGAGCAGTACTTC.

This clone is a singleton in its sample. V usage is TRBV29-1 and J usage is TRBJ1-2; D gene uncertain. Germline CDR1 is SQVTM and CDR2 is ANQGSEA. The V end was cut by 1 base, the J end by 4 bases, with 13 bases between. This CDR3 is built from 14 residues. The CDR3 DNA is TGCAGCGTTGAAGTGGGAGGGTCCTTCTATGGCTACACCTTC. Its protein product is CSVEVGGSFYGYTF.

The chain uses TRBV7-9 and TRBJ2-3; D not resolved. Trimming shortened V by 5 bases and J by 2 bases, and 11 bases separated the two germline ends. Germline V CDR1 and CDR2: SEHNR, FQNEAQ (reference sequence). CDR3 length: 14 residues. CDR3 bases: TGTGCCAGCAGCCCAGACACCTTCACAGATACGCAGTATTTT. It yields the protein CASSPDTFTDTQYF.

This chain uses TRBV9 with TRBJ1-2; 7 bases match TRBD1. The CDR3 has 14 residues. V lost 4 bases, J lost 4 bases, and 7 bases stayed unmatched. The germline gives CDR1 SGDLS, CDR2 YYNGEE. The CDR3 region has the DNA TGTGCCAGCAGCCTACGACAGGGAGGCTATGGCTACACCTTC. Its protein product is CASSLRQGGYGYTF.

The rearrangement uses TRBV6-5 and TRBJ2-7, with 10 bases fitting TRBD2. The CDR3 extends over 16 amino acids. The J segment lost 0 bases and the V segment lost 0 bases, leaving 2 bases of the junction unmatched. Germline CDR1 reads MNHEY; CDR2 reads SVGAGI. CDR3 DNA sequence: TGTGCCAGCAGTTACTCGACTAGCGGGTACTCCTACGAGCAGTACTTC. Protein: CASSYSTSGYSYEQYF.

The chain is built from TRBV7-6 and TRBJ2-5; D may be TRBD1 (5 bases). This CDR3 contains 17 residues. V was trimmed by 1 base and J by 2 bases, leaving 17 bases between them. In germline, CDR1 is SGHVS, CDR2 FNYEAQ. CDR3 amino acids: CASSLEPVTEIQETQYF. The DNA for the CDR3 is TGTGCCAGCAGCTTAGAACCGGTGACAGAAATTCAAGAGACCCAGTACTTC.

V and J are TRBV5-1 and TRBJ2-2, with TRBD2 identical over 9 bases. V lost 4 bases to trimming and J lost 6 bases; unmatched junction nucleotides: 7. CDR3 length equals 15 residues. Per the germline V gene, CDR1 is SGHRS and CDR2 is YFSETQ. The CDR3 spells CASSPRTSESGELFF. CDR3 bases: TGCGCCAGCAGCCCCCGGACTAGCGAGTCCGGGGAGCTGTTTTTT.

The V call is TRBV5-5, the J call TRBJ1-2; D is uncertain. The ends were cut back, 3 bases at V and 4 bases at J, with 19 bases in the middle. Germline CDR1 reads SGHKS; CDR2 reads YYEKEE (reference sequence). CDR3 size: 16 residues. The CDR3 DNA reads TGTGCCAGCAGCTCTTTTACGCAGGCCACCCCCTATGGCTACACCTTC. Amino acid sequence: CASSSFTQATPYGYTF. Supplemented by reference TRBV5-5 and TRBJ1-2, the full variable domain reads DAGVTQSPTHLIKTRGQQVTLRCSPISGHKSVSWYQQVLGQGPQFIFQYYEKEERGRGNFPDRFSARQFPNYSSELNVNALLLGDSALYLCASSSFTQATPYGYTFGSGTRLTVV.

This CDR3 reads CASSLADRGLGNTIYF. The CDR3, as DNA: TGTGCCAGCAGCTTAGCGGACAGGGGCCTAGGAAACACCATATATTTT. V gene TRBV7-9 combines with J gene TRBJ1-3; 9 bases align to TRBD1. CDR3 length equals 16 residues. Germline V gene sequence: CDR1 SEHNR, CDR2 FQNEAQ (reference sequence). V shed 0 bases and J 4 bases; nucleotides not matched to a gene: 4.

The gene calls are TRBV4-3 and TRBJ1-2, with D tentatively TRBD1 (6 bases). CDR3 length: 15 residues. The germline gives CDR1 LGHNA, CDR2 YSLEER. Trimming pared 1 base from V and 7 bases from J, leaving 16 bases between. The CDR3 here is CASSQVRQGISGYTF. The CDR3, as DNA: TGCGCCAGCAGCCAAGTTCGTCAGGGGATTAGTGGCTACACCTTC.

The rearrangement links TRBV2 to TRBJ1-2; 8 bases match TRBD1. Germline assignment: CDR1 SNHLY and CDR2 FYNNEI. The CDR3 length is 17 residues. Losses at the gene ends were 6 bases for V and 3 bases for J; bases not matched to a gene: 15. This CDR3 reads CASSASGQADRYYGYTF. For the CDR3, the DNA is TGTGCCAGCAGCGCTTCGGGACAGGCGGATAGGTACTATGGCTACACCTTC.

The chain links TRBV27 to TRBJ2-7; D perhaps matches TRBD1 (5 bases). The CDR3 contains 14 residues. Germline V gene lookup returns CDR1 MNHEY and CDR2 SMNVEV (reference sequence). V gave up 7 bases and J gave up 6 bases, with 19 bases separating them. The CDR3 region has the DNA TGTGCCAGCACCCCCGATGGAAGGGGCTCCGAGCAGTACTTC. Protein: CASTPDGRGSEQYF.

V usage is TRBV29-1 and J usage is TRBJ1-5, with D possibly matching TRBD1 (5 bases). This CDR3 spans 13 amino acids. Deletions cut 4 bases from V and 7 bases from J, with 14 bases between. The V gene's germline CDR1 is SQVTM and CDR2 ANQGSEA. The CDR3 protein is CSVASDNGQPQHF. The CDR3 nucleotides are TGCAGCGTTGCTTCGGACAATGGCCAGCCCCAGCATTTT.

This clone occurred a few times. The J gene is TRBJ1-1, the V gene TRBV6-5; weak D call: TRBD1 (5 bases). There are 13 residues in the CDR3. Germline loops: CDR1 MNHEY, CDR2 SVGAGI. V dropped 5 bases and J dropped 10 bases, with 17 bases sitting between them. In DNA, the CDR3 is TGTGCCAGCAGTCGGGCGGGGGTTTCAAGAGCTTTCTTT. It specifies CASSRAGVSRAFF.

CDR3 sequence (DNA): TGTGCCTGGAGTGCCGCCGGGACTAGATACAATGAGCAGTTCTTC. Translating gives CAWSAAGTRYNEQFF. The chain is built from TRBV30 and TRBJ2-1, with 8 bases identical to TRBD2. From germline, CDR1 is GTSNPN and CDR2 SVGIG (reference sequence). Trimming removed 1 base from V and 4 bases from J; junction bases left unmatched: 6. The CDR3 is 15 residues long.

The V gene is TRBV5-1, the J gene TRBJ2-3; TRBD2 might be the D (6 bases). CDR3 length: 14 residues. The V end was cut by 0 bases, the J end by 10 bases, with 15 bases between. Germline CDR1 SGHRS, CDR2 YFSETQ. CDR3 nucleotide sequence: TGCGCCAGCAGCTTGGGGGAGGAAGTCGATGCGCAGTATTTT. It encodes CASSLGEEVDAQYF.

The V gene is TRBV25-1, the J gene TRBJ2-2; 9 bases line up with TRBD1. CDR1 and CDR2 (germline): MGHDK, SYGVNS. This CDR3 comprises 13 residues. J lost 5 bases, V lost 11 bases, and 6 bases had no gene match. DNA for the CDR3: TGTGCCTGCCGGGACAGGGCGACCGGGGAGCTGTTTTTT. It yields the protein CACRDRATGELFF.

This chain links TRBV19 with TRBJ1-2, with TRBD1 matching over 7 bases. CDR1 and CDR2 (germline): LNHDA, SQIVND (reference sequence). The length of the CDR3 is 13 residues. Trimming cost V 6 bases and J 3 bases; bases outside gene matches: 4. As DNA, the CDR3 is TGTGCCAGTAGCAGGGGACAGCACTATGGCTACACCTTC. Translation: CASSRGQHYGYTF.

This chain links TRBV5-1 with TRBJ2-3; 10 bases are shared with TRBD1. Trimming at V came to 2 bases and at J to 2 bases, leaving 17 bases not matched to a gene. The CDR3 is 20 residues long. Germline CDR1 reads SGHRS; CDR2 reads YFSETQ. The CDR3 protein is CASSFRGPARTGGITDTQYF. Written as DNA, the CDR3 is TGCGCCAGCAGCTTTAGGGGGCCAGCCCGGACAGGGGGAATCACAGATACGCAGTATTTT.

The gene calls are TRBV27 and TRBJ2-5; possibly TRBD1 for D (6 bases). The J call may be incorrect, as the DNA end agrees better with TRBJ2-7. Germline lookup yields CDR1 MNHEY and CDR2 SMNVEV (reference sequence). The CDR3 covers 14 residues. CDR3 protein: CASMRQVLAYEQYF. The DNA of the CDR3 is TGTGCCAGCATGCGACAGGTTCTTGCCTACGAGCAGTACTTC.

The chain employs TRBV15 and TRBJ1-5; tentative D call: TRBD1 (5 bases). Germline V lookup: CDR1 LNHNV, CDR2 YYDKDF (reference sequence). This CDR3 region has 14 residues. The V end lost 0 bases, the J end lost 11 bases, and 14 bases lay between the germline ends. The chain's CDR3 is CATSRDTQGWAQHF. The CDR3 DNA reads TGTGCCACCAGCAGAGATACCCAGGGTTGGGCCCAGCATTTT.

The chain links TRBV6-1 to TRBJ2-3; no clear D. This CDR3 is built from 17 residues. Germline V CDR1 and CDR2: MNHNS, SASEGT. The V gene lost 0 bases and the J gene lost 6 bases, with 19 bases spanning the gap. This CDR3 is CASSEALPSALSDTQYF. As DNA, the CDR3 is TGTGCCAGCAGTGAAGCGCTTCCTAGTGCCCTGTCGGATACGCAGTATTTT.